The clone carrying this T cell receptor (beta chain) was observed a handful of times. The sample comes from a study of blood T cell repertoires in COVID-19. About the research overall: Sample material is recorded as cDNA or gDNA derived from T cells, B-cell-depleted T cells, or PBMCs.

Method: immunoSEQ multiplex PCR; TCRdb's copy keeps in-frame clones and lacks some. This repertoire shows about 220,000 clones, about 91% found once; its top ten account for 2% to 3%. Participants came from about two dozen US areas, aged roughly 18 to 89 years. Material for sequencing was PBMCs or T cells enriched from blood (not recorded which). The sequence was collected from a woman in her 30s with acute COVID-19.

As DNA, the CDR3 is TGTGCCAGCAGCTTAGAGGAATTCAACTATGGCTACACCTTC. It translates to CASSLEEFNYGYTF. This sequence joins TRBV5-8 and TRBJ1-2, with D unclear. V lost 2 bases, J lost 2 bases, and 10 bases lay in between. The CDR3 loop spans 14 amino acids. The germline CDR1 and CDR2 sequences are SGHTS and YDEGEE.